This TCR beta chain derives from a study of CD8+CD57+ T cells in acquired aplastic anemia. General study findings and limits: Patients and controls were not found to differ significantly in CD8+ Simpson's diversity.

Germline values: CDR1 LNHNV, CDR2 YYDKDF (reference sequence). Trimming removed 5 bases at V and 0 bases at J, with 7 bases between. The CDR3 is 13 amino acids. Investigators profiled TCR beta VDJ and CDR3 from genomic DNA template. TCRdb independently ran MiXCR on the reads; one entry per CDR3 protein. The top ten clones hold 25% to 35% of a sample with approximately 99,000 distinct CDR3 sequences, 50% to 65% of them seen once. This clonotype was seen many times. What it recognizes is unknown. The sequence derives from a human donor in good health, serving as a control. The chain links TRBV15 to TRBJ1-1; D gene ambiguous. The sample comprised sorted CD4+, CD8+, or CD8+CD57+ T cells (not recorded which) from PBMCs. The CDR3 DNA sequence: TGTGCCACCAGCGGTCAGTTGAACACTGAAGCTTTCTTT. Translation gives CATSGQLNTEAFF.